One sample yielded the 6 T cell receptor beta chains listed below, sequenced in a study of cytomegalovirus exposure and HLA in healthy donors. PCR used 60 Vbeta primers and 13 Jbeta primers. The method was immunoSEQ multiplex PCR; TCRdb's version includes in-frame clones alone and lacks a portion of them. Of roughly 100,000 clones listed, around 73% are singletons. Sequenced material: PBMCs. All receptors derive from a man between 25 and 39 years old in good health and CMV-seronegative.

The chain recombines TRBV4-3 with TRBJ2-7, with D perhaps TRBD2 (5 bases). From germline, CDR1 is LGHNA and CDR2 YSLEER. The V gene lost 0 bases and the J gene lost 2 bases, with 14 bases spanning the gap. The CDR3 is 16 residues long. CDR3 amino acids: CASSQDHRGHAYEQYF. The DNA for the CDR3 is TGCGCCAGCAGCCAAGATCATCGCGGGCACGCCTACGAGCAGTACTTC.

CDR3 coding DNA: TGTGCCAGCAGGGAGCTGGGACAGGGCAGGAACTATGGCTACACCTTC. Amino acids: CASRELGQGRNYGYTF. This chain links TRBV11-2 with TRBJ1-2; TRBD1 aligns across 9 bases. J gave up 2 bases and V 6 bases, and 10 bases lay outside the gene matches. From germline, CDR1 is SGHAT and CDR2 FQNNGV. The CDR3 totals 16 residues.

V gene TRBV27 combines with J gene TRBJ1-6; TRBD1 matches 8 bases. Trimming removed 3 bases from V and 5 bases from J; junction bases left unmatched: 6. The germline CDR1 and CDR2 sequences are MNHEY and SMNVEV (reference sequence). CDR3 length equals 16 residues. CDR3 sequence reads: CASSFDLTGDNSPLHF. In DNA form, the CDR3 reads TGTGCCAGCAGTTTTGACTTGACAGGGGATAATTCACCCCTCCACTTT.

This clone was seen a few times. The gene calls are TRBV28 and TRBJ2-7; D is perhaps TRBD2 (5 bases). CDR1 and CDR2 (germline): MDHEN, SYDVKM. V lost 3 bases and J lost 13, with 19 bases in between. The CDR3 totals 13 residues. CDR3 in DNA: TGTGCCAGCAGTTTGGGGATAGGAGGAGGACGTTACTTC. It codes for CASSLGIGGGRYF.

The rearrangement links TRBV9 to TRBJ1-6; weak D call: TRBD1 (5 bases). Germline V lookup: CDR1 SGDLS, CDR2 YYNGEE. Trimming removed 3 bases at V and 8 bases at J, with 6 bases between. The CDR3 spans 12 residues. The CDR3 sequence: CASSGGDSPLHF. CDR3 coding DNA: TGTGCCAGCAGCGGGGGGGATTCACCCCTCCACTTT. The complete variable domain, with remaining parts taken from reference TRBV9 and TRBJ1-6, reads DSGVTQTPKHLITATGQRVTLRCSPRSGDLSVYWYQQSLDQGLQFLIQYYNGEERAKGNILERFSAQQFPDLHSELNLSSLELGDSALYFCASSGGDSPLHFGNGTRLTVT.

The chain combines TRBV2 with TRBJ1-5; 7 bases fit TRBD1. CDR1 and CDR2 from the germline V gene are SNHLY and FYNNEI. This CDR3 has 16 amino acids. V was clipped by 6 bases and J by 0 bases; unmatched bases: 8. The chain's CDR3 is CASSQDRQYSNQPQHF. As DNA, the CDR3 is TGTGCCAGCAGCCAGGACAGGCAGTATAGCAATCAGCCCCAGCATTTT.